Below, 22 T cell receptor beta chains from the same sample are listed, as sequenced in a study of blood T cell repertoires in COVID-19. The assay was immunoSEQ multiplex PCR, and TCRdb's table has in-frame clones only and misses some. The sample consists of roughly 25,000 clones, approximately 79% of them appearing once. The sequencing sample was made of peripheral blood. The receptors originated from a woman of 80 years or more with acute or convalescent COVID-19.

V usage is TRBV27 and J usage is TRBJ2-7; TRBD1 agrees at 7 bases. This CDR3 is 15 amino acids long. CDR1 is MNHEY and CDR2 is SMNVEV in the germline V gene (reference sequence). Trimming cost V 6 bases and J 2 bases; bases outside gene matches: 10. CDR3 bases: TGTGCCAGCAGAATAGAGGGGGCTTCTCCCTACGAGCAGTACTTC. Translated: CASRIEGASPYEQYF.

The chain couples TRBV7-2 to TRBJ2-3; maybe TRBD2 (6 bases). Germline V gene lookup returns CDR1 SGHTA and CDR2 FQGNSA. The V and J ends lost 6 bases and 7 bases respectively, with 20 bases between them. The CDR3 loop spans 15 amino acids. Here the CDR3 DNA reads TGTGCCAGCAGAGAGACGGGACTCAATTCTCATACGCAGTATTTT. Encoded protein: CASRETGLNSHTQYF.

This rearrangement joins TRBV5-1 to TRBJ2-3; 7 bases are a match to TRBD2. The CDR3 loop spans 15 amino acids. Trimming cost V 4 bases and J 3 bases; bases outside gene matches: 8. Germline-derived CDR1 and CDR2 are SGHRS and YFSETQ. The CDR3 bases are TGCGCCAGCAGCCGCAGGATCGGGGGGACAGATACGCAGTATTTT. Translating it yields CASSRRIGGTDTQYF.

This clone was counted only a few times. The gene calls are TRBV18 and TRBJ2-7, with TRBD1 matching over 10 bases. The CDR3 sequence is 14 residues long. Germline trimming cut 6 bases from V and 4 bases from J; bases unmatched to any gene: 6. The V gene's germline CDR1 is KGHSH and CDR2 LQKENI. This CDR3 is CASSGQGTSYEQYF. The CDR3 nucleotides are TGTGCCAGCTCGGGACAGGGGACCTCGTACGAGCAGTACTTC.

The chain links TRBV19 to TRBJ2-7; the D gene is possibly TRBD2 (6 bases). The CDR3 consists of 14 residues. V lost 5 bases to trimming and J lost 2 bases, with 13 bases between them. CDR1 and CDR2 from the germline V gene are LNHDA and SQIVND (reference sequence). CDR3 nucleotide sequence: TGTGCCAGTAGTTCGCCGGGACTCACCTACGAGCAGTACTTC. Its translation: CASSSPGLTYEQYF.

The chain carries TRBV3-1 (or the pseudogene TRBV3-2) and TRBJ2-1; 7 bases line up with TRBD2. After removal of 0 bases from V and 16 bases from J, the junction contained 6 bases not matched to a gene. Germline-derived CDR1 and CDR2 are LGHDT and YNNKEL (reference sequence). This CDR3 has 12 residues. The DNA for the CDR3 is TGTGCCAGCAGCCAAGATAGGACTAGTCCCTTCTTC. It yields the protein CASSQDRTSPFF.

The rearrangement joins TRBV18 to TRBJ1-1; 7 nucleotides line up with TRBD1. Per germline, CDR1 KGHSH and CDR2 LQKENI. This CDR3 is 16 amino acids long. The trim removed 0 bases at V and 0 bases at J, leaving 4 bases unmatched. CDR3 in amino acids: CASSPPEDRLNTEAFF. The CDR3 nucleotides read TGTGCCAGCTCACCACCAGAGGACAGGTTGAACACTGAAGCTTTCTTT.

The V call is TRBV3-1 (or the pseudogene TRBV3-2), the J call TRBJ2-2; 7 bases are shared with TRBD2. The J segment lost 5 bases and the V segment lost 4 bases, leaving 4 bases of the junction unmatched. In germline, CDR1 is LGHDT, CDR2 YNNKEL (reference sequence). The CDR3 spans 14 residues. The CDR3 here is CASSRDGRTGELFF. In nucleotides, the CDR3 is TGTGCCAGCAGCCGAGACGGGAGGACCGGGGAGCTGTTTTTT.

This clone was observed once. V and J are TRBV3-1 (or the pseudogene TRBV3-2) and TRBJ1-6, with unresolved D. The CDR3 covers 13 residues. V gave up 2 bases and J gave up 8 bases, with 7 bases separating them. Germline loops: CDR1 LGHDT, CDR2 YNNKEL (reference sequence). This chain's CDR3 is CASSQLSDSPLHF. Written as DNA, the CDR3 is TGTGCCAGCAGCCAACTCTCGGATTCACCCCTCCACTTT.

The rearrangement uses TRBV15 and TRBJ2-2, with D tentatively TRBD2 (6 bases). This CDR3 has 14 amino acids. The germline V and J ends were trimmed by 1 base and 6 bases, with 9 bases remaining between them. Looked up from germline, CDR1 is LNHNV and CDR2 is YYDKDF (reference sequence). The CDR3 is CATSRGGVAGELFF. The CDR3 bases are TGTGCCACCAGCAGAGGCGGGGTCGCCGGGGAGCTGTTTTTT. The variable domain in full, completed from reference TRBV15 and TRBJ2-2, reads DAMVIQNPRYQVTQFGKPVTLSCSQTLNHNVMYWYQQKSSQAPKLLFHYYDKDFNNEADTPDNFQSRRPNTSFCFLDIRSPGLGDTAMYLCATSRGGVAGELFFGEGSRLTVL.

This chain connects TRBV3-1 (or the pseudogene TRBV3-2) to TRBJ2-4, with TRBD1 matching 8 bases. The germline V gene encodes CDR1 LGHDT and CDR2 YNNKEL (reference sequence). This CDR3 comprises 16 residues. The trim removed 3 bases at V and 8 bases at J, leaving 12 bases unmatched. The CDR3 reads CASSHGRQGRRDIQYF. The CDR3 DNA reads as TGTGCCAGCAGCCATGGGAGACAGGGGCGGAGGGACATTCAGTACTTC.

The CDR3 loop reads CASRVAGGPYEQYF. CDR3 DNA sequence: TGCGCCAGCAGAGTAGCGGGAGGGCCTTACGAGCAGTACTTC. The V and J genes are TRBV10-2 and TRBJ2-7, with 11 bases matching TRBD2. Germline V gene data show CDR1 as WSHSY and CDR2 as SAAADI. This CDR3 comprises 14 residues. J lost 4 bases, V lost 6 bases, and 5 bases had no gene match.

This chain uses TRBV5-1 with TRBJ1-6; tentatively, D is TRBD1 (5 bases). CDR1 and CDR2 from the germline V gene are SGHRS and YFSETQ. The CDR3 sequence is 16 residues long. Trimming stripped 1 base from V and 7 bases from J, with 15 bases between. The CDR3 sequence is CASSLQTLKGNSPLHF. DNA for the CDR3: TGCGCCAGCAGCTTGCAGACTCTAAAGGGGAATTCACCCCTCCACTTT.

The chain is built from TRBV4-2 and TRBJ1-1, with 9 bases matching TRBD1. Germline V gives CDR1 LGHNA, CDR2 YNFKEQ. This CDR3 has 15 amino acids. The V and J ends lost 0 bases and 4 bases, in that order; junction bases with no gene match: 3. This chain's CDR3 is CASSQDTQGATEAFF. The CDR3 DNA reads TGTGCCAGCAGCCAAGATACACAGGGGGCCACTGAAGCTTTCTTT.

The V call is TRBV6-1, the J call TRBJ2-2, with TRBD1 matching 8 bases. The CDR3 loop spans 16 amino acids. After removal of 4 bases from V and 7 bases from J, the junction contained 11 bases not matched to a gene. The V gene's germline CDR1 is MNHNS and CDR2 SASEGT. CDR3 bases: TGTGCCAGCAGTGTAGACTCCAGGGGGCTGGGCGGGGAGCTGTTTTTT. It translates to CASSVDSRGLGGELFF.

The chain carries TRBV5-1 and TRBJ1-2; D gene unclear. V lost 3 bases and J lost 7, with 22 bases in between. This CDR3 region has 16 residues. Looked up from germline, CDR1 is SGHRS and CDR2 is YFSETQ. Written as DNA, the CDR3 is TGCGCCAGCAGCTCCAGCCGACAAGTAGGAGGTCTTGGCTACACCTTC. Its translation is CASSSSRQVGGLGYTF.

The table lists this clone with a few counts. The rearrangement links TRBV9 to TRBJ1-4; 7 positions agree with TRBD1. CDR1 is SGDLS and CDR2 is YYNGEE in the germline V gene. The V segment lost 3 bases and the J segment 6 bases; nucleotides outside the gene matches: 8. This CDR3 is 15 amino acids long. The CDR3, as DNA: TGTGCCAGCAGCGGGGACAGTCTGGGGGATGAAAAACTGTTTTTT. Its protein product is CASSGDSLGDEKLFF.

CDR3 sequence: CASSASGDNEKLFF. CDR3 in DNA: TGTGCCAGCAGCGCCTCCGGGGATAATGAAAAACTGTTTTTT. The V and J genes are TRBV7-9 and TRBJ1-4; the D is unclear. Germline V CDR1 and CDR2: SEHNR, FQNEAQ (reference sequence). With 5 bases removed from V and 4 bases from J, the gap between germline ends came to 11 bases. The CDR3 runs 14 residues.

The chain links TRBV18 to TRBJ1-1; D uncertain. This CDR3 comprises 11 residues. The ends were cut back, 3 bases at V and 11 bases at J, with 10 bases in the middle. CDR1 and CDR2 from the germline V gene are KGHSH and LQKENI. The CDR3 spells CASSPGDMAFF. In nucleotides, the CDR3 is TGTGCCAGCTCACCGGGCGATATGGCTTTCTTT.

The chain is built from TRBV6-2 or TRBV6-3 and TRBJ1-2, with TRBD1 as a possible D gene (5 bases). The germline V gene has CDR1 MNHEY and CDR2 SVGEGT. This CDR3 contains 17 residues. Trimming pared 2 bases from V and 2 bases from J, leaving 18 bases between. CDR3 DNA sequence: TGTGCCAGCAGTTACCTCACTGGGGCGGAATTCAACTATGGCTACACCTTC. Its protein product is CASSYLTGAEFNYGYTF.

V is TRBV6-5 and J is TRBJ1-5; 9 nucleotides align to TRBD1. The V segment lost 5 bases and the J segment 5 bases; nucleotides outside the gene matches: 1. Germline assignment: CDR1 MNHEY and CDR2 SVGAGI. CDR3 length equals 13 residues. As DNA, the CDR3 is TGTGCCAGCAGTAGGGACAGGGATCAGCCCCAGCATTTT. It translates to CASSRDRDQPQHF.

This rearrangement joins TRBV5-1 to TRBJ1-2; D call uncertain. The CDR3 is 14 residues long. Germline lookup yields CDR1 SGHRS and CDR2 YFSETQ. Trimming pared 4 bases from V and 4 bases from J, leaving 14 bases between. The CDR3 DNA reads as TGCGCCAGCAGCCCCCAGTTAGACTTCTATGGCTACACCTTC. Residues: CASSPQLDFYGYTF.